This TCR beta chain emerged from a study of spatial heterogeneity in lung cancer. Turning to the study itself: Beta-chain sequences were consistently detected more often than alpha-chain sequences. The study, taken as a whole, reports: Among blood samples, ubiquitous expanded tumor TCRs appeared more at resection than at follow-up.

At least ten counts were recorded for this clonotype. Its antigen is as yet unknown. Sample time point: sample taken at primary tumor resection. The input material, whole RNA from tumor, nontumor lung or frozen PBMC, was sequenced unsorted. Samples were donated by 72 untreated early-stage non-small cell lung cancer patients. All TCR cDNA molecules were individually tagged with a unique molecular identifier. TCRdb redid the calling of the 5' RACE reads with MiXCR, one entry per CDR3 protein. The sample has about 56,000 distinct CDR3 sequences, around 8.2% seen once. This receptor was obtained from a female donor with early-stage non-small cell lung cancer. Specimen: PBMCs, collected at surgery.

CDR3 nucleotides: TGTGCCAGCAGCTTCCTCCGGGGAAATGAGCAGTTCTTC. The encoded protein is CASSFLRGNEQFF. The J gene is TRBJ2-1, the V gene TRBV3-1, with D possibly matching TRBD2 (5 bases). CDR1 is LGHDT, CDR2 YNNKEL, per germline (reference sequence). V lost 5 bases to trimming and J lost 7 bases, with 12 bases between them. The CDR3 has 13 residues.